The 21 T cell receptor beta chains below all came from one sample that was sequenced in a study of T cell responses to AZD1222 COVID-19 vaccine. Profiled with immunoSEQ multiplex PCR; TCRdb holds only in-frame clones, not every one. There are about 150,000 clones in the sample; about 92% occur only once, and 1.9% lies in the top ten. The sequencing used peripheral blood, collected on day 0 of AZD1222 vaccination. These receptors were collected from an adult in good health.

The chain combines TRBV2 with TRBJ1-5, with a possible D match to TRBD1 (5 bases). V shed 10 bases and J shed 1 base, with 11 bases lying between them. This CDR3 has 13 amino acids. Germline CDR1 is SNHLY and CDR2 is FYNNEI. CDR3 nucleotides: TGTGCCACCCGGGGGGACAGCAATCAGCCCCAGCATTTT. It yields the protein CATRGDSNQPQHF.

The gene calls are TRBV10-3 and TRBJ1-3; unclear D gene. The V gene lost 3 bases and the J gene lost 0 bases, with 12 bases spanning the gap. CDR3 length: 16 residues. The germline CDR1 and CDR2 sequences are ENHRY and SYGVKD. In nucleotides, the CDR3 is TGTGCCATCAGTGACCCGAGGAGTCTCTCTGGAAACACCATATATTTT. This gives the protein CAISDPRSLSGNTIYF.

CDR3 DNA sequence: TGTGCCAGTAGTATGACAGGGACGGGAAACACCATATATTTT. Translating gives CASSMTGTGNTIYF. The genes are TRBV19 and TRBJ1-3, with 7 bases aligning to TRBD1. The V gene's germline CDR1 is LNHDA and CDR2 SQIVND (reference sequence). The CDR3 sequence is 14 residues long. Unmatched junction bases numbered 3, after V lost 3 bases and J lost 4 bases.

The chain is built from TRBV5-4 and TRBJ1-1; D is undetermined. Deletions cut 4 bases from V and 5 bases from J, with 15 bases between. Germline lookup yields CDR1 SGHNT and CDR2 YYREEE (reference sequence). The CDR3 runs to 14 residues. CDR3 region: CASSRPDGVTEAFF. The CDR3 DNA is TGTGCCAGCAGCCGGCCCGACGGGGTGACTGAAGCTTTCTTT.

The chain joins TRBV27 to TRBJ1-4, with 7 bases matching TRBD1. The CDR3 runs to 15 residues. The ends lost 6 bases at V and 10 bases at J; junction bases unmatched: 14. CDR1 MNHEY and CDR2 SMNVEV come from the germline V gene (reference sequence). The CDR3 spells CASSTITGARRKLFF. CDR3 sequence (DNA): TGTGCCAGCAGCACGATAACAGGGGCCCGGCGAAAACTGTTTTTT. Supplemented by reference TRBV27 and TRBJ1-4, the full variable domain reads EAQVTQNPRYLITVTGKKLTVTCSQNMNHEYMSWYRQDPGLGLRQIYYSMNVEVTDKGDVPEGYKVSRKEKRNFPLILESPSPNQTSLYFCASSTITGARRKLFFGSGTQLSVL.

The gene calls are TRBV5-1 and TRBJ2-1; TRBD2 might be the D (5 bases). Trimming left V 5 bases short and J 6 bases short, with 18 bases between. The CDR3 is made up of 15 amino acids. Per germline, CDR1 SGHRS and CDR2 YFSETQ. The CDR3 protein is CASSYKTRTPNEQFF. In DNA form, the CDR3 reads TGCGCCAGCAGTTATAAGACCAGGACTCCCAATGAGCAGTTCTTC.

The chain couples TRBV28 to TRBJ1-5; TRBD1 is a possible D gene (6 bases). The germline V and J ends were trimmed by 6 bases and 6 bases, with 18 bases remaining between them. In germline, CDR1 is MDHEN, CDR2 SYDVKM. The CDR3 length is 15 residues. The chain's CDR3 is CASSLYRDLSQPQHF. In DNA, the CDR3 is TGTGCCAGCAGCCTCTACAGGGACCTGAGTCAGCCCCAGCATTTT.

V gene TRBV29-1 combines with J gene TRBJ2-1; TRBD2 might be the D (7 bases). This CDR3 contains 11 residues. Germline CDR1 reads SQVTM; CDR2 reads ANQGSEA. CDR3 amino acids: CSPSEGGSQFF. CDR3 DNA sequence: TGCAGTCCCTCGGAGGGGGGGTCCCAGTTCTTC.

This chain joins TRBV7-3 and TRBJ2-1; a weak D match, TRBD1 (5 bases). Trimming left V 3 bases short and J 0 bases short, with 12 bases between. Germline V CDR1 and CDR2: SGHTA, FQGTGA. CDR3 length: 16 amino acids. The CDR3 bases are TGTGCCAGCAGCTTGTCACAGGCTCGCTCCTACAATGAGCAGTTCTTC. Translation: CASSLSQARSYNEQFF. The full variable domain, its missing parts supplied by reference TRBV7-3 and TRBJ2-1, is GAGVSQTPSNKVTEKGKYVELRCDPISGHTALYWYRQSLGQGPEFLIYFQGTGAADDSGLPNDRFFAVRPEGSVSTLKIQRTERGDSAVYLCASSLSQARSYNEQFFGPGTRLTVL.

This clone was counted a single time. The chain has TRBV6-5 and TRBJ2-7; TRBD2 aligns across 7 bases. Trimming cost V 7 bases and J 1 base; bases outside gene matches: 10. This CDR3 has 15 amino acids. Germline CDR1 and CDR2: MNHEY and SVGAGI. CDR3 nucleotides: TGTGCCAGCACCCCATGGACTAGTGGGTCCTACGAGCAGTACTTC. It translates to CASTPWTSGSYEQYF.

V is TRBV11-3 and J is TRBJ1-6; D remains unclear. The CDR3 is 13 residues long. V gave up 5 bases and J gave up 10 bases, with 12 bases separating them. Germline assignment: CDR1 SGHNT and CDR2 YENEEA. In nucleotides, the CDR3 is TGTGCCAGCAGCGCCGATTTAAGGTCACCCCTCCACTTT. This gives the protein CASSADLRSPLHF.

The sample holds one count of this clone. The J gene is TRBJ2-2, the V gene TRBV27, with TRBD2 matching over 9 bases. The CDR3 has 16 residues. CDR1 and CDR2 from the germline V gene are MNHEY and SMNVEV (reference sequence). Unmatched junction bases numbered 12, after V lost 6 bases and J lost 7 bases. The CDR3 DNA reads as TGTGCCAGCAGGCCTTGGGAGCGGGGGGCTGTCGGGGAGCTGTTTTTT. It specifies CASRPWERGAVGELFF.

The chain is built from TRBV12-3 or TRBV12-4 and TRBJ1-2, with D tentatively TRBD1 (6 bases). Trimming pared 3 bases from V and 8 bases from J, leaving 13 bases between. CDR3 length: 13 residues. CDR3 residues: CASSLGRGRGYTF. For the CDR3, the DNA is TGTGCCAGCAGTTTGGGCAGGGGAAGGGGCTACACCTTC.

The rearrangement uses TRBV5-5 and TRBJ1-1; TRBD1 matches at 7 bases. The germline gives CDR1 SGHKS, CDR2 YYEKEE (reference sequence). The CDR3 runs 13 residues. With 0 bases clipped from V and 7 bases from J, the junction kept 3 bases outside the gene matches. CDR3 region: CASSLATGIEAFF. In DNA form, the CDR3 reads TGTGCCAGCAGCTTGGCGACAGGGATTGAAGCTTTCTTT.

The chain links TRBV27 to TRBJ2-3, with D perhaps given as TRBD1 or TRBD2 (5 bases each). CDR3 length: 14 amino acids. Trimming pared 4 bases from V and 4 bases from J, leaving 12 bases between. The germline V gene encodes CDR1 MNHEY and CDR2 SMNVEV (reference sequence). This CDR3 is CASSWRRGADTQYF. The CDR3 DNA follows: TGTGCCAGCAGTTGGCGTCGGGGCGCAGATACGCAGTATTTT.

This rearrangement joins TRBV30 to TRBJ1-4; TRBD1 might be the D (5 bases). CDR1 is GTSNPN and CDR2 is SVGIG in the germline V gene (reference sequence). V was clipped by 0 bases and J by 3 bases, with 11 bases between them. CDR3 length equals 15 residues. The CDR3 here is CAWSVGVNSNEKLFF. The DNA for the CDR3 is TGTGCCTGGAGTGTAGGGGTGAACTCTAATGAAAAACTGTTTTTT.

CDR3 loop: CASSGLAGGSGELFF. CDR3 coding DNA: TGTGCCAGCTCGGGACTAGCGGGAGGCTCCGGGGAGCTGTTTTTT. V is TRBV18 and J is TRBJ2-2, with 15 bases matching TRBD2. The length of the CDR3 is 15 residues. V shed 6 bases and J 6 bases; nucleotides not matched to a gene: 2. CDR1 is KGHSH, CDR2 LQKENI, per germline.

The chain has TRBV21-1 and TRBJ2-7. TRBV21-1 is labeled a pseudogene. CDR3 length equals 12 residues. CDR3 region: CASSFLLGEQYF. The CDR3 bases are TGTGCCAGCAGCTTCCTCCTGGGCGAGCAGTACTTC.

This rearrangement joins TRBV6-1 to TRBJ1-1; D uncertain. Trimming pared 3 bases from V and 4 bases from J, leaving 12 bases between. The CDR3 is 14 residues long. Germline V gene data show CDR1 as MNHNS and CDR2 as SASEGT. The CDR3 bases are TGTGCCAGCAGTGAGCAGGTGAGCGGCACTGAAGCTTTCTTT. This gives the protein CASSEQVSGTEAFF.

This chain links TRBV2 with TRBJ1-3, with a tentative D call TRBD1 (6 bases). The CDR3 has 14 residues. The V end lost 10 bases, the J end lost 0 bases, and 13 bases lay between the germline ends. Per the germline V gene, CDR1 is SNHLY and CDR2 is FYNNEI. The CDR3 sequence is CANSGQPSGNTIYF. The CDR3 nucleotides are TGTGCCAACTCAGGACAGCCCTCTGGAAACACCATATATTTT.

This chain links TRBV6-5 with TRBJ2-7, with D possibly being TRBD1 (6 bases). Germline V CDR1 and CDR2: MNHEY, SVGAGI. The CDR3 is 16 residues long. V was clipped by 2 bases and J by 4 bases, with 18 bases between them. This CDR3 is CASSYEDGQPPYEQYF. The CDR3 coding sequence is TGTGCCAGCAGTTACGAGGACGGACAGCCACCATACGAGCAGTACTTC.